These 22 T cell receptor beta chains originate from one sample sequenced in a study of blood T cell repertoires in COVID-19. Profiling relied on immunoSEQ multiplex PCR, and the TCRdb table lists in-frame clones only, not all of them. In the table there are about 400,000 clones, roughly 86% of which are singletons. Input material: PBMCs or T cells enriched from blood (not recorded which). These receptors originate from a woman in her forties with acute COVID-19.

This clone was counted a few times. The CDR3 reads CASSATPSGGYTF. In DNA form, the CDR3 reads TGTGCCAGCAGCGCGACCCCGTCGGGTGGTTACACCTTC. The J gene is TRBJ1-2, the V gene TRBV6-5; D gene ambiguous. Per the germline V gene, CDR1 is MNHEY and CDR2 is SVGAGI. The CDR3 has 13 amino acids. Deletions cut 6 bases from V and 11 bases from J, with 19 bases between.

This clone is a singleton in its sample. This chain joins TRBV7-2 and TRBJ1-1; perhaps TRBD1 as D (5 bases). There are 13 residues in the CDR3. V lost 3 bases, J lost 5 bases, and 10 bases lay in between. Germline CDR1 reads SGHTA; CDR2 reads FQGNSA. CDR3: CASSFTGGTEAFF. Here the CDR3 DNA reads TGTGCCAGCAGCTTTACAGGAGGGACTGAAGCTTTCTTT. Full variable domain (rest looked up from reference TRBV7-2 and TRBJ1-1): GAGVSQSPSNKVTEKGKDVELRCDPISGHTALYWYRQSLGQGLEFLIYFQGNSAPDKSGLPSDRFSAERTGGSVSTLTIQRTQQEDSAVYLCASSFTGGTEAFFGQGTRLTVV.

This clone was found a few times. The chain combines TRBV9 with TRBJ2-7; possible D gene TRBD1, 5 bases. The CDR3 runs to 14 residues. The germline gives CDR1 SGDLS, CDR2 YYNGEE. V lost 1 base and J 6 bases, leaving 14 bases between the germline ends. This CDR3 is CASSVSQGSLEQYF. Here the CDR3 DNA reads TGTGCCAGCAGCGTAAGTCAGGGTTCTCTCGAGCAGTACTTC. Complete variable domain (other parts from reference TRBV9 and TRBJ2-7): DSGVTQTPKHLITATGQRVTLRCSPRSGDLSVYWYQQSLDQGLQFLIQYYNGEERAKGNILERFSAQQFPDLHSELNLSSLELGDSALYFCASSVSQGSLEQYFGPGTRLTVT.

CDR3 residues: CATSGSDTSLTGELFF. The CDR3 nucleotides are TGTGCCACCAGTGGATCAGACACTTCCCTCACCGGGGAGCTGTTTTTT. The chain recombines TRBV24-1 with TRBJ2-2; D uncertain. This CDR3 region has 16 residues. Trimming removed 5 bases at V and 4 bases at J, with 16 bases between. Germline values: CDR1 KGHDR, CDR2 SFDVKD.

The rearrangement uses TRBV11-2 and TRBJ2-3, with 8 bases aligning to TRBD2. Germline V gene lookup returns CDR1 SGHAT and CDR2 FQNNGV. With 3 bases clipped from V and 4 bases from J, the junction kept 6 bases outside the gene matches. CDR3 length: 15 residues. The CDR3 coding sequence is TGTGCCAGCAGCTTGGGGCGGGGGGAGGCAGATACGCAGTATTTT. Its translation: CASSLGRGEADTQYF.

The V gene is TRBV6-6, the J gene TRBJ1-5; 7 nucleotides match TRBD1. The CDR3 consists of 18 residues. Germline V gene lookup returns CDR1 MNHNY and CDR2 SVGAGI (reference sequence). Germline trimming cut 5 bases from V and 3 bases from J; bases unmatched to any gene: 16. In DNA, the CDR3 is TGTGCCAGCAGTCGTGACAGGGACAAGTACTTGAACAATCAGCCCCAGCATTTT. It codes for CASSRDRDKYLNNQPQHF.

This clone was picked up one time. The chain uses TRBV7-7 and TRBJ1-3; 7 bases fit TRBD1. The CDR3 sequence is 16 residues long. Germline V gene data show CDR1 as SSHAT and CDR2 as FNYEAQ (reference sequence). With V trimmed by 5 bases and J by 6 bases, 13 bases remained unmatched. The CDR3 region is CASSGRQGSCENTIYF. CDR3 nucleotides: TGTGCCAGCAGCGGTCGACAGGGTAGCTGTGAAAACACCATATATTTT.

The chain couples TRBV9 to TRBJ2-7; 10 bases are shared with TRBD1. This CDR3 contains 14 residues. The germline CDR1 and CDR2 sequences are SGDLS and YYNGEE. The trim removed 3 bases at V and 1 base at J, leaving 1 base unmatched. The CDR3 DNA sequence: TGTGCCAGCAGCGAGGGACAGGGGTCCTACGAGCAGTACTTC. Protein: CASSEGQGSYEQYF.

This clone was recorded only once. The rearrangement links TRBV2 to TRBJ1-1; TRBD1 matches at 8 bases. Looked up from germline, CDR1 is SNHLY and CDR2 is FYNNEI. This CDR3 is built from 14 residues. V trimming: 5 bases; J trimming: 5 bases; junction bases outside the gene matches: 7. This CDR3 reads CASSPTGGVTEAFF. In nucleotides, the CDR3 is TGTGCCAGCAGTCCCACAGGGGGAGTGACTGAAGCTTTCTTT.

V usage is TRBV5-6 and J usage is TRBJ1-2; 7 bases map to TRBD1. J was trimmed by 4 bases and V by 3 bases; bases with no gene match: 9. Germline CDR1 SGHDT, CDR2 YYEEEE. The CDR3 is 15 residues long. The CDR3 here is CASSYLDRASYGYTF. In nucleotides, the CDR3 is TGTGCCAGCAGCTACCTAGACAGGGCTAGCTATGGCTACACCTTC.

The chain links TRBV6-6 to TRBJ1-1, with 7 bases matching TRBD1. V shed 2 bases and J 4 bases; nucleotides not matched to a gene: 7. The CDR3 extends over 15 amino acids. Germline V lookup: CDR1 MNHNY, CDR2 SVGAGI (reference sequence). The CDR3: CASSYTRGPGTEAFF. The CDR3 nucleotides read TGTGCCAGCAGTTACACAAGGGGGCCTGGCACTGAAGCTTTCTTT.

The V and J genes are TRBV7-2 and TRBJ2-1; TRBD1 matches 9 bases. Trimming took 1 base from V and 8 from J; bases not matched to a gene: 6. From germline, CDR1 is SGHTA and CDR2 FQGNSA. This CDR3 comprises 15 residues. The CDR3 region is CASSLDGTGLDEQFF. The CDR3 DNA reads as TGTGCCAGCAGCTTAGACGGGACAGGGCTGGATGAGCAGTTCTTC.

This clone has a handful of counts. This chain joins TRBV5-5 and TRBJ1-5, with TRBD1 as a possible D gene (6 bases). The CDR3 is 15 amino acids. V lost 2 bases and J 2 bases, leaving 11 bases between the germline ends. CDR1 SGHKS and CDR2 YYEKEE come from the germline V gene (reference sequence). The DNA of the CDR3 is TGTGCCAGCAGCTTAACGGCAGGGGGCAATCAGCCCCAGCATTTT. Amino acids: CASSLTAGGNQPQHF.

Here the CDR3 DNA reads TGTGCCAGCTGCCGGAGAGAGGGATGGAATCAGCCCCAGCATTTT. Translation: CASCRREGWNQPQHF. The chain is built from TRBV28 and TRBJ1-5; D is ambiguous. From germline, CDR1 is MDHEN and CDR2 SYDVKM. The CDR3 contains 15 residues. V lost 8 bases and J 4 bases, leaving 18 bases between the germline ends. Full variable domain (rest looked up from reference TRBV28 and TRBJ1-5): DVKVTQSSRYLVKRTGEKVFLECVQDMDHENMFWYRQDPGLGLRLIYFSYDVKMKEKGDIPEGYSVSREKKERFSLILESASTNQTSMYLCASCRREGWNQPQHFGDGTRLSIL.

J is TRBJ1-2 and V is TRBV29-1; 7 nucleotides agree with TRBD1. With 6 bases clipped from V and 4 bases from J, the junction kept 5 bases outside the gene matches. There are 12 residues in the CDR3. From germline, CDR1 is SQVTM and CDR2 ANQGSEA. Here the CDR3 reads CSVDTGAYGYTF. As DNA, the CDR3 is TGCAGCGTGGATACAGGGGCCTATGGCTACACCTTC.

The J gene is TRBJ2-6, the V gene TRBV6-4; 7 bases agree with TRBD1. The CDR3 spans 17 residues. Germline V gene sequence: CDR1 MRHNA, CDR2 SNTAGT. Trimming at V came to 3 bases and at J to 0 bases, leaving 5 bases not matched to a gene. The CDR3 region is CASSETGRASGANVLTF. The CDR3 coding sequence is TGTGCCAGCAGTGAGACAGGGCGGGCCTCTGGGGCCAACGTCCTGACTTTC.

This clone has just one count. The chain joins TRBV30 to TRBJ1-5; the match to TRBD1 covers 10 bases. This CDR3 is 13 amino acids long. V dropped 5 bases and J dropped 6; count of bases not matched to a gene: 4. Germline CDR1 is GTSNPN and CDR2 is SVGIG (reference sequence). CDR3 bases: TGTGCCTGGGGGGACAGGGGAAGTCAGCCCCAGCATTTT. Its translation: CAWGDRGSQPQHF.

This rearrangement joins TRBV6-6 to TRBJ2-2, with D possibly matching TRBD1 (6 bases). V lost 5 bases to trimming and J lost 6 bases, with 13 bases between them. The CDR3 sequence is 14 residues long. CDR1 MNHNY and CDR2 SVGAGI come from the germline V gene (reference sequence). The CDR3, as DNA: TGTGCCAGCAGTCCAACAGGGAATCCCGGGGAGCTGTTTTTT. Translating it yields CASSPTGNPGELFF.

CDR3 in amino acids: CASSDGTGRGNTEAFF. The CDR3 DNA sequence: TGTGCCAGCAGCGACGGGACAGGGCGGGGGAACACTGAAGCTTTCTTT. The chain employs TRBV5-4 and TRBJ1-1, with TRBD1 matching 9 bases. Germline V lookup: CDR1 SGHNT, CDR2 YYREEE (reference sequence). The CDR3 is made up of 16 amino acids. The junction had 8 bases not matched to a gene; V was cut back by 4 bases and J by 1 base.

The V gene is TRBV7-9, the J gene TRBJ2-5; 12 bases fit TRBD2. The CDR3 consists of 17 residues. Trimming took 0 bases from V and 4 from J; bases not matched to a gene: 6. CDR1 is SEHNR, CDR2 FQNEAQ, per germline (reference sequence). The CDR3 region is CASSLAIPLAGGETQYF. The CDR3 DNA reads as TGTGCCAGCAGCTTAGCAATCCCACTAGCGGGAGGAGAGACCCAGTACTTC.

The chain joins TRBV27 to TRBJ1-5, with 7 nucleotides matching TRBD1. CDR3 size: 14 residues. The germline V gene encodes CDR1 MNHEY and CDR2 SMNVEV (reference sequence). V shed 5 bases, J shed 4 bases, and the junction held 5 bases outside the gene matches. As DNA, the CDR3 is TGTGCCAGCAGTCCGGGACAGACTAATCAGCCCCAGCATTTT. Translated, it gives CASSPGQTNQPQHF.

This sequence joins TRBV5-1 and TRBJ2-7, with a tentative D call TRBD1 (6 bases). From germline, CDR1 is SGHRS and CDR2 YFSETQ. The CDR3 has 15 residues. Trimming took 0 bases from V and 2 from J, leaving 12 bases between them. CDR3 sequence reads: CASSLDPGHPYEQYF. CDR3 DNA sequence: TGCGCCAGCAGCTTGGATCCGGGACATCCCTACGAGCAGTACTTC.